These 28 T cell receptor beta chains were sequenced from one sample in a study of Graves' ophthalmopathy and Graves' hyperthyroidism. TCR beta CDR3 amplification used RNA transcripts. HTBI primers were employed in first-round RT-PCR, then a second-round multiplex PCR followed. A single record per CDR3 protein comes from TCRdb applying MiXCR to the multiplex PCR reads. This table has 350,000 to 450,000 distinct CDR3 sequences, 20% to 25% appearing once. Sequencing was performed on peripheral blood. These receptor sequences come from a young woman with stable Graves' hyperthyroidism.

This clonotype has at least ten counts. This rearrangement joins TRBV18 to TRBJ1-1; no clear D. The CDR3 has 15 residues. V lost 3 bases and J 5 bases, leaving 16 bases between the germline ends. The germline gives CDR1 KGHSH, CDR2 LQKENI. The chain's CDR3 is CASSPHPEGRTEAFF. The CDR3 coding sequence is TGTGCCAGCTCACCCCACCCGGAGGGCAGGACTGAAGCTTTCTTT.

At least ten counts were recorded for this clonotype. CDR3 protein: CATSPRLGTNQMETQYF. In DNA form, the CDR3 reads TGTGCCACCAGTCCCCGGCTGGGGACCAATCAAATGGAGACCCAGTACTTC. The chain is built from TRBV24-1 and TRBJ2-5, with D perhaps given as TRBD1 or TRBD2 (5 bases each). Germline lookup yields CDR1 KGHDR and CDR2 SFDVKD. CDR3 length: 17 amino acids. V was pared by 6 bases and J by 5 bases, with 24 bases between.

This clonotype was detected many times. The chain employs TRBV5-1 and TRBJ2-3; D is perhaps TRBD1 (5 bases). V lost 5 bases to trimming and J lost 0 bases, with 7 bases between them. There are 13 residues in the CDR3. CDR1 SGHRS and CDR2 YFSETQ come from the germline V gene. CDR3 DNA sequence: TGCGCCAGCAGTCAGGGTAGCACAGATACGCAGTATTTT. It encodes CASSQGSTDTQYF.

This clonotype was observed many times. The chain links TRBV10-3 to TRBJ1-5; D unresolved. The CDR3 extends over 15 amino acids. V was shortened by 2 bases and J by 0 bases, with 8 bases between the two germline ends. Germline V lookup: CDR1 ENHRY, CDR2 SYGVKD. CDR3 DNA: TGTGCCATCAGTGAGGGGCAGGATAGCAATCAGCCCCAGCATTTT. Residues: CAISEGQDSNQPQHF.

This clonotype showed up many times. This chain joins TRBV12-3 or TRBV12-4 and TRBJ2-3; TRBD2 matches 8 bases. With V trimmed by 4 bases and J by 0 bases, 6 bases remained unmatched. This CDR3 is built from 16 residues. CDR3 region: CASSSSSGGSTDTQYF. The CDR3 region has the DNA TGTGCCAGCAGTTCGTCCAGCGGGGGAAGCACAGATACGCAGTATTTT.

There are many counts of this clonotype. The chain combines TRBV19 with TRBJ2-5, with a weak D call TRBD1 (7 bases). The germline CDR1 and CDR2 sequences are LNHDA and SQIVND (reference sequence). The CDR3 is 15 amino acids. Between the trimmed V and J ends, which lost 5 bases and 2 bases, there was a span of 15 bases. CDR3 DNA sequence: TGTGCCAGTAGTCGCGGGACAGTTTTACAAGAGACCCAGTACTTC. It codes for CASSRGTVLQETQYF.

This clonotype was detected a few times. J is TRBJ2-2 and V is TRBV7-9; D remains unclear. This CDR3 contains 14 residues. V lost 3 bases to trimming and J lost 2 bases, with 7 bases between them. Germline CDR1 SEHNR, CDR2 FQNEAQ (reference sequence). CDR3: CASSFDTNTGELFF. CDR3 sequence (DNA): TGTGCCAGCAGCTTTGACACCAACACCGGGGAGCTGTTTTTT.

This clonotype was recorded at least ten times. The DNA is omitted, as the CDR3 cannot be located on it reliably, and the CDR3 follows TCRdb's listing. The genes are TRBV9 and TRBJ1-3; no check of the table's D call, TRBD1, against the DNA was made. Germline assignment: CDR1 SGDLS and CDR2 YYNGEE. The CDR3 sequence runs 14 residues, both termini included. The CDR3 is CASSVALGTDDKDF.

The rearrangement links TRBV27 to TRBJ2-2, with D possibly matching TRBD1 (5 bases). V was clipped by 8 bases and J by 6 bases, with 10 bases between them. The CDR3 consists of 12 residues. The germline V gene has CDR1 MNHEY and CDR2 SMNVEV (reference sequence). CDR3 sequence: CASDLGPGELFF. The CDR3 DNA sequence: TGTGCCAGCGATTTGGGGCCCGGGGAGCTGTTTTTT.

The V gene is TRBV12-3 or TRBV12-4, the J gene TRBJ2-4; TRBD1 matches 9 bases. J was trimmed by 6 bases and V by 2 bases; bases with no gene match: 5. This CDR3 comprises 15 residues. CDR3 sequence (DNA): TGTGCCAGCAGTTTATACGGGACAGGGCTAAACATTCAGTACTTC. Its translation is CASSLYGTGLNIQYF.

This clonotype came up many times. V usage is TRBV20-1 and J usage is TRBJ1-5, with D perhaps TRBD1 (6 bases). Trimming pared 0 bases from V and 7 bases from J, leaving 13 bases between. The CDR3 consists of 14 residues. The germline V gene encodes CDR1 DFQATT and CDR2 SNEGSKA (reference sequence). CDR3 loop: CSARDTGLEQPQHF. The CDR3 DNA sequence: TGCAGTGCTAGAGATACAGGGCTGGAGCAGCCCCAGCATTTT.

This clonotype was seen ten or more times. V usage is TRBV12-3 or TRBV12-4 and J usage is TRBJ1-1; TRBD1 might be the D (5 bases). The V end lost 4 bases, the J end lost 0 bases, and 9 bases lay between the germline ends. This CDR3 is built from 14 residues. CDR3 in amino acids: CASSWDGMNTEAFF. The CDR3 DNA follows: TGTGCCAGCAGTTGGGACGGAATGAACACTGAAGCTTTCTTT.

This clonotype was found many times. The chain recombines TRBV2 with TRBJ1-1; 7 positions agree with TRBD1. The CDR3 covers 13 residues. The ends lost 6 bases at V and 7 bases at J; junction bases unmatched: 8. Germline V gene data show CDR1 as SNHLY and CDR2 as FYNNEI. The CDR3 loop is CASSPQGQGEAFF. The CDR3 DNA sequence: TGTGCCAGCAGCCCACAGGGGCAAGGTGAAGCTTTCTTT.

This chain links TRBV3-1 with TRBJ1-1, with D unclear. Trimming took off 6 bases at V and 1 base at J, with 15 bases between the two ends. In germline, CDR1 is LGHDT, CDR2 YNNKEL (reference sequence). The CDR3 extends over 15 amino acids. This CDR3 reads CASRQLLTGNTEAFF. In DNA, the CDR3 is TGTGCCAGCAGGCAACTTTTGACCGGGAACACTGAAGCTTTCTTT.

This clonotype has ten or more counts. The CDR3 loop is CSAPEYHRAGGYAFF. CDR3 nucleotide sequence: TGCAGTGCACCTGAATACCACCGGGCAGGAGGGTATGCTTTCTTT. The chain links TRBV20-1 to TRBJ1-1; D is unclear. Germline CDR1 is DFQATT and CDR2 is SNEGSKA (reference sequence). The CDR3 spans 15 residues. The V and J ends lost 6 bases and 11 bases respectively, with 28 bases between them.

This clonotype was picked up many times. This chain uses TRBV2 with TRBJ2-7; possibly TRBD2 for D (6 bases). This CDR3 region has 13 residues. From germline, CDR1 is SNHLY and CDR2 FYNNEI. The V gene lost 5 bases and the J gene lost 5 bases, with 13 bases spanning the gap. The CDR3 protein is CASSMGRGNEQYF. The CDR3 bases are TGTGCCAGCAGTATGGGACGGGGGAACGAGCAGTACTTC.

This clonotype was detected ten times or more. The rearrangement joins TRBV20-1 to TRBJ1-2; the D is unclear. In germline, CDR1 is DFQATT, CDR2 SNEGSKA (reference sequence). CDR3 length equals 13 residues. V lost 3 bases and J 3 bases, leaving 11 bases between the germline ends. The CDR3 sequence is CSASTETDYGYTF. As DNA, the CDR3 is TGCAGTGCTAGTACCGAGACTGACTATGGCTACACCTTC.

The chain joins TRBV7-8 to TRBJ2-7; 9 bases are shared with TRBD1. The CDR3 length is 13 residues. Germline CDR1 reads SGHVS; CDR2 reads FQNEAQ. V trimming: 7 bases; J trimming: 2 bases; junction bases outside the gene matches: 3. The CDR3 is CASKDRGTYEQYF. Written as DNA, the CDR3 is TGTGCCAGCAAAGACAGGGGGACCTACGAGCAGTACTTC.

This clonotype has ten or more counts. The V gene is TRBV11-2, the J gene TRBJ2-7; D not certain. Germline CDR1 is SGHAT and CDR2 is FQNNGV. This CDR3 is 12 amino acids long. Trimming left V 3 bases short and J 6 bases short, with 9 bases between. Here the CDR3 DNA reads TGTGCCAGCAGCTTTTCTAGGGTCGAGCAGTACTTC. Translating gives CASSFSRVEQYF.

The chain is built from TRBV11-2 and TRBJ2-7; the D gene is possibly TRBD2 (6 bases). The germline gives CDR1 SGHAT, CDR2 FQNNGV. The length of the CDR3 is 19 residues. V dropped 3 bases and J dropped 3 bases, with 27 bases sitting between them. The CDR3 DNA reads as TGTGCCAGCAGCTTCCCTCGGGGGTTTGCGGGGCCCCGGCGCTACGAGCAGTACTTC. Its protein product is CASSFPRGFAGPRRYEQYF.

This clonotype has at least ten counts. The chain carries TRBV30 and TRBJ1-1, with D perhaps TRBD1 (6 bases). The CDR3 contains 12 residues. The V gene's germline CDR1 is GTSNPN and CDR2 SVGIG (reference sequence). As DNA, the CDR3 is TGTGCTGTTTCAGGGGTGAACACTGAAGCTTTCTTT. It translates to CAVSGVNTEAFF. Full variable domain (outside the CDR3, taken from reference TRBV30 and TRBJ1-1): SQTIHQWPATLVQPVGSPLSLECTVEGTSNPNLYWYRQAAGRGLQLLFYSVGIGQISSEVPQNLSASRPQDRQFILSSKKLLLSDSGFYLCAVSGVNTEAFFGQGTRLTVV.

The chain employs TRBV4-1 and TRBJ1-5, with TRBD1 identical over 8 bases. Trimming cost V 1 base and J 4 bases; bases outside gene matches: 9. The V gene's germline CDR1 is MGHRA and CDR2 YSYEKL. This CDR3 spans 17 amino acids. The CDR3 here is CASSQGGARGLNQPQHF. For the CDR3, the DNA is TGCGCCAGCAGCCAAGGGGGGGCCAGGGGGCTTAATCAGCCCCAGCATTTT.

The chain joins TRBV7-8 to TRBJ2-2; D is unclear. The CDR3 contains 15 residues. V lost 1 base, J lost 9 bases, and 15 bases lay in between. The germline V gene has CDR1 SGHVS and CDR2 FQNEAQ. CDR3 bases: TGTGCCAGCAGCTTAGAACGGTCGAGGTGGAGGGAGCTGTTTTTT. Protein sequence: CASSLERSRWRELFF.

About this clonotype: The junction differs from germline at one of its ends, possibly a read error. The chain is built from TRBV6-1 and TRBJ1-6; D is perhaps TRBD1 (5 bases). The CDR3 extends over 14 amino acids. CDR1 and CDR2 (germline): MNHNS, SASEGT. The CDR3, as DNA: TGTGCCAGCAAGCCCACGGGGGGAAATTCGCCCCTCCACTTT. This encodes CASKPTGGNSPLHF.

CDR3 protein: CASSRTSGPWETQYF. In DNA form, the CDR3 reads TGTGCCAGCAGCCGGACTAGCGGGCCCTGGGAGACCCAGTACTTC. V gene TRBV11-2 combines with J gene TRBJ2-5, with 11 bases matching TRBD2. V dropped 5 bases and J dropped 5; count of bases not matched to a gene: 7. Germline loops: CDR1 SGHAT, CDR2 FQNNGV. The CDR3 sequence is 15 residues long.

This clonotype was recorded many times. This rearrangement joins TRBV2 to TRBJ2-5; D gene unclear. Trimming took 7 bases from V and 5 from J, leaving 8 bases between them. From germline, CDR1 is SNHLY and CDR2 FYNNEI. The CDR3 loop spans 11 amino acids. The CDR3 region is CASTLSETQYF. The DNA for the CDR3 is TGTGCCAGCACCCTGTCTGAGACCCAGTACTTC.

This clonotype has a count of ten or more. The rearrangement uses TRBV28 and TRBJ2-6; D call uncertain. Trimming pared 6 bases from V and 6 bases from J, leaving 18 bases between. Germline-derived CDR1 and CDR2 are MDHEN and SYDVKM. The CDR3 loop spans 16 amino acids. CDR3 bases: TGTGCCAGCAGCCGAAGCCCTACTCTGCTGGCCAACGTCCTGACTTTC. Translated, it gives CASSRSPTLLANVLTF.

The table lists this clonotype with many counts. The chain is built from TRBV12-3 or TRBV12-4 and TRBJ2-2, with D maybe TRBD2 (6 bases). V shed 5 bases and J shed 6 bases, with 16 bases lying between them. The CDR3 extends over 15 amino acids. CDR3 in DNA: TGTGCCAGCAGTGCATCACTAGCAATTTCCGGGGAGCTGTTTTTT. Translating gives CASSASLAISGELFF.